This T cell receptor (beta chain) appears in the sequencing data of a study of T-cell reconstitution after alpha-beta-depleted transplantation in children. Unique molecular identifiers were incorporated during preparation of the TCRbeta library. One entry per CDR3 protein, called by TCRdb with MiXCR from the PCR reads. The sample has 45,000 or so distinct CDR3 sequences, about 50% seen once. Trimming cost V 6 bases and J 0 bases; bases outside gene matches: 6. CDR3 length: 14 amino acids. Looked up from germline, CDR1 is DFQATT and CDR2 is SNEGSKA (reference sequence). This clonotype occurred once. The origin of this receptor is a boy under three years old with SCID, due to receive a stem cell transplant. The source material was peripheral blood, sampled before TCRalphabeta/CD19-depleted stem cell transplant. The rearrangement joins TRBV20-1 to TRBJ2-3; 7 nucleotides align to TRBD1. CDR3 in DNA: TGCAGTGCGGGGACAGCTCTAAGCACAGATACGCAGTATTTT. It specifies CSAGTALSTDTQYF.